This T cell receptor (beta chain) was documented in a study of vaccination effects on CD4 cells after COVID-19. As to this clone: Antigen specificity is unknown.

Clones were read by immunoSEQ multiplex PCR, and TCRdb kept only the in-frame ones, dropping some. The sample shows more than 60,000 clones, around 69% of them seen only once. The CDR3 loop spans 13 amino acids. The germline gives CDR1 WNHNN, CDR2 SYGVQD (reference sequence). The V and J ends lost 4 bases and 3 bases, in that order; junction bases with no gene match: 1. Pools of viral peptides were used by the ViraFEST assay to expand antigen-specific CD4+ T cells ahead of sequencing. CD4+ T cells were isolated after 10 days of culture. All participants had two doses of either the BNT162b2 or mRNA-1273 vaccine.

The chain uses TRBV10-1 and TRBJ1-1; TRBD1 aligns across 8 bases. This specimen was CD4+ T cells from PBMCs cultured with HCoV-229E spike peptides, taken after COVID-19 vaccination. This receptor was identified in a human donor who received a COVID-19 vaccine. The CDR3 spells CASSGQGYTEAFF. The CDR3 region has the DNA TGCGCCAGCAGTGGACAGGGGTACACTGAAGCTTTCTTT.